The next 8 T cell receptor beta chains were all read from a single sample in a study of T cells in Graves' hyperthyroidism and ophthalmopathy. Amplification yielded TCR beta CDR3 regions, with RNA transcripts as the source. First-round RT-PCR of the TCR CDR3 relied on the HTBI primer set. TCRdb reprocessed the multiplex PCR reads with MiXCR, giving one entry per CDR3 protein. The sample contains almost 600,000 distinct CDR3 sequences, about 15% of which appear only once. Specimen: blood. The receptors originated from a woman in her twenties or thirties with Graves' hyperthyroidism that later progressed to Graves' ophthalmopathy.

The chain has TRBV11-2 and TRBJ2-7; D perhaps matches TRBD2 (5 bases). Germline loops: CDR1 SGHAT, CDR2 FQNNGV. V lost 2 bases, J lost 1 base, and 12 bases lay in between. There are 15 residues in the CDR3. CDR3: CASSLSYERSYEQYF. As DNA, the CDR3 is TGTGCCAGCAGCTTAAGCTACGAGCGGTCCTACGAGCAGTACTTC.

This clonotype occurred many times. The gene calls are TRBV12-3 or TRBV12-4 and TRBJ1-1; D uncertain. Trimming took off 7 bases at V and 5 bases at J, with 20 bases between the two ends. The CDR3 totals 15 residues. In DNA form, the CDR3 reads TGTGCCAGCACCCTAAGGCCGCAGGCCCGGACTGAAGCTTTCTTT. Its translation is CASTLRPQARTEAFF.

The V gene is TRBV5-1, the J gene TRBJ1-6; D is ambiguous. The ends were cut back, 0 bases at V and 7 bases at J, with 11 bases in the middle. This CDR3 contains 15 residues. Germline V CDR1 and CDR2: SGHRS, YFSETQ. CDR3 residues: CASSLVTSGNSPLHF. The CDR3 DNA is TGCGCCAGCAGCTTGGTTACCTCGGGAAATTCACCCCTCCACTTT. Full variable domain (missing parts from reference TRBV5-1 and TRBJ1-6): KAGVTQTPRYLIKTRGQQVTLSCSPISGHRSVSWYQQTPGQGLQFLFEYFSETQRNKGNFPGRFSGRQFSNSRSEMNVSTLELGDSALYLCASSLVTSGNSPLHFGNGTRLTVT.

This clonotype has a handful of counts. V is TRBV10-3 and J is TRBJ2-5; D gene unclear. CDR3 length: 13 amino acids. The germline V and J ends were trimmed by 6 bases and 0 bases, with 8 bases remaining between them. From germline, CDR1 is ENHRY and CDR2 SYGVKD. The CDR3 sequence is CAIRTIDQETQYF. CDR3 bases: TGTGCCATCAGGACAATAGACCAAGAGACCCAGTACTTC.

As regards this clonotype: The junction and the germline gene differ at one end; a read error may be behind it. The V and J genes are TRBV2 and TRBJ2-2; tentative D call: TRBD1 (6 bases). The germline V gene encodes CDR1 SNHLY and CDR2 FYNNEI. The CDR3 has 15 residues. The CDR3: CASRRDTENIGELFF. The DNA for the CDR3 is TGTGCCAGCAGGAGGGACACGGAGAACATCGGGGAGCTGTTTTTT.

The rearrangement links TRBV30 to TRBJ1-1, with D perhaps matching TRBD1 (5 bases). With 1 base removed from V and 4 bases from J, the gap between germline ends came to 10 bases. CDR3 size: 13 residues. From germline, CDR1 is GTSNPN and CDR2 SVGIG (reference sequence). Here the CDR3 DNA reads TGTGCCTGGAGTGCGGCTCAGGGCACTGAAGCTTTCTTT. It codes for CAWSAAQGTEAFF.

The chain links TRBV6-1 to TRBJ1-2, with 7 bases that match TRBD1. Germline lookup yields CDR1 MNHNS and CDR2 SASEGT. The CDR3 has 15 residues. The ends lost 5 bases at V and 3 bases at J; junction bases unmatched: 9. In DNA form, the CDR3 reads TGTGCCAGCAGTCCCCAGACAGGGTTCGACTATGGCTACACCTTC. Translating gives CASSPQTGFDYGYTF.

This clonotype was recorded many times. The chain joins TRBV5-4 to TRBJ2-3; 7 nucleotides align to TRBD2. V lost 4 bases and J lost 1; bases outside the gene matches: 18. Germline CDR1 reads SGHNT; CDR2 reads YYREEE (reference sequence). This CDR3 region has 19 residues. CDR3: CASSPLTGGRVTGTDTQYF. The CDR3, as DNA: TGTGCCAGCAGCCCACTTACTGGTGGGAGGGTAACAGGCACAGATACGCAGTATTTT.